Presented here are 27 T cell receptor beta chains from one specimen sequenced in a study of OX40 agonist ivuxolimab in advanced cancers. Profiling relied on immunoSEQ multiplex PCR, and the TCRdb table lists in-frame clones only, not all of them. The sample records tens of thousands of clones, about 85% being singletons. The sample in question was CD4+ or CD8+ T cells sorted from blood, obtained in a trial of the OX40 agonist ivuxolimab. The receptors were gathered from an adult with an advanced solid tumor such as melanoma, head and neck, liver or kidney cancer.

The J gene is TRBJ2-6, the V gene TRBV7-3; maybe TRBD2 (5 bases). V was cut by 5 bases and J by 3 bases, with 11 bases left in between. Germline values: CDR1 SGHTA, CDR2 FQGTGA. This CDR3 has 15 amino acids. The CDR3 sequence: CASSQLGGGANVLTF. CDR3 sequence (DNA): TGTGCCAGCAGCCAGCTAGGAGGTGGGGCCAACGTCCTGACTTTC.

This chain joins TRBV7-9 and TRBJ2-7; D may be TRBD1 (6 bases). This CDR3 is built from 15 residues. V lost 1 base, J lost 7 bases, and 17 bases lay in between. The V gene's germline CDR1 is SEHNR and CDR2 FQNEAQ (reference sequence). CDR3 protein: CASSLVGAAHGEQYF. The CDR3 region has the DNA TGTGCCAGCAGCTTAGTGGGGGCAGCCCACGGGGAGCAGTACTTC.

This rearrangement joins TRBV6-1 to TRBJ2-7; 8 nucleotides agree with TRBD1. Germline CDR1 is MNHNS and CDR2 is SASEGT. The ends lost 5 bases at V and 3 bases at J; junction bases unmatched: 6. The CDR3 length is 14 residues. In DNA form, the CDR3 reads TGTGCCAGCAGTCCCAGGGGGCGCAACTACGAGCAGTACTTC. Translation gives CASSPRGRNYEQYF.

The V gene is TRBV28, the J gene TRBJ2-3; D is unclear. Germline values: CDR1 MDHEN, CDR2 SYDVKM. Trimming took off 5 bases at V and 6 bases at J, with 27 bases between the two ends. The CDR3 is made up of 18 amino acids. The CDR3 nucleotides are TGTGCCAGCAGTCCCTCTTTTGGTCTGGGTTCGAGTACCGATACGCAGTATTTT. Amino acid sequence: CASSPSFGLGSSTDTQYF.

V is TRBV6-4 and J is TRBJ2-2; possibly TRBD1 for D (5 bases). Germline lookup yields CDR1 MRHNA and CDR2 SNTAGT. The CDR3 consists of 13 residues. Trimming removed 6 bases from V and 5 bases from J, with 10 bases in between. The CDR3 DNA sequence: TGTGCCAGCAGGGCAGGGCTAACCGGGGAGCTGTTTTTT. This translates into CASRAGLTGELFF.

This chain joins TRBV6-5 and TRBJ2-7; D is perhaps TRBD1 (5 bases). Per germline, CDR1 MNHEY and CDR2 SVGAGI. V shed 6 bases and J shed 4 bases, with 16 bases lying between them. The CDR3 is 14 amino acids. For the CDR3, the DNA is TGTGCCAGCAGCTCCAACGGACACATATACGAGCAGTACTTC. This gives the protein CASSSNGHIYEQYF.

The table lists this clone with a count of one. This chain joins TRBV2 and TRBJ2-3; either TRBD1 or TRBD2 may fit D (6 bases each). CDR1 SNHLY and CDR2 FYNNEI come from the germline V gene. This CDR3 has 15 residues. Trimming shortened V by 6 bases and J by 3 bases, and 16 bases separated the two germline ends. CDR3 protein: CASSPILGGTDTQYF. In nucleotides, the CDR3 is TGTGCCAGCAGCCCGATACTAGGGGGGACAGATACGCAGTATTTT.

The table lists this clone with a few counts. The genes are TRBV19 and TRBJ1-1, with D tentatively TRBD1 (5 bases). V lost 7 bases and J 4 bases, leaving 13 bases between the germline ends. Per germline, CDR1 LNHDA and CDR2 SQIVND (reference sequence). There are 13 residues in the CDR3. CDR3 sequence: CASMEGVGTEAFF. The CDR3 DNA reads TGTGCCAGTATGGAAGGGGTGGGCACTGAAGCTTTCTTT.

This clone has a handful of counts. The chain joins TRBV28 to TRBJ1-3; 9 nucleotides agree with TRBD1. Germline CDR1 MDHEN, CDR2 SYDVKM. CDR3 size: 14 residues. After removal of 6 bases from V and 2 bases from J, the junction contained 2 bases not matched to a gene. CDR3 in DNA: TGTGCCAGCAGGAGACAGGGGGCTGGAAACACCATATATTTT. It translates to CASRRQGAGNTIYF.

This chain uses TRBV4-2 with TRBJ2-7; D may correspond to TRBD1 or TRBD2 (5 bases each). This CDR3 is built from 15 residues. V shed 0 bases and J shed 7 bases, with 16 bases lying between them. Germline CDR1 and CDR2: LGHNA and YNFKEQ. The CDR3 region has the DNA TGTGCCAGCAGCCAAGAGATGGGACCCCATTTTGAGCAGTACTTC. Translated: CASSQEMGPHFEQYF.

This rearrangement joins TRBV19 to TRBJ1-5; unclear D gene. Germline lookup yields CDR1 LNHDA and CDR2 SQIVND (reference sequence). The ends were cut back, 11 bases at V and 0 bases at J, with 17 bases in the middle. CDR3 size: 15 residues. The CDR3 protein is CAPPRCRYSNQPQHF. CDR3 nucleotides: TGTGCCCCCCCCCGTTGCAGGTATAGCAATCAGCCCCAGCATTTT.

The chain links TRBV30 to TRBJ1-2; D unresolved. CDR3 length: 12 residues. The germline gives CDR1 GTSNPN, CDR2 SVGIG (reference sequence). V lost 2 bases and J 4 bases, leaving 8 bases between the germline ends. The CDR3 DNA sequence: TGTGCCTGGAGTCGGGCAAGCTATGGCTACACCTTC. It is translated as CAWSRASYGYTF.

The chain links TRBV11-3 to TRBJ2-2; D ambiguous. Germline V gene sequence: CDR1 SGHNT, CDR2 YENEEA. This CDR3 is 16 amino acids long. V was cut by 1 base and J by 5 bases, with 14 bases left in between. The CDR3 protein is CASSLGASRSTGELFF. CDR3 bases: TGTGCCAGCAGCTTAGGAGCTTCGCGAAGTACCGGGGAGCTGTTTTTT.

The rearrangement links TRBV28 to TRBJ2-1; D is uncertain. The CDR3 is 15 residues long. Germline V gene sequence: CDR1 MDHEN, CDR2 SYDVKM. Trimming cost V 2 bases and J 4 bases, with 12 bases left between them. Here the CDR3 DNA reads TGTGCCAGCAGTTTAGAGACTCTCTCATACAATGAGCAGTTCTTC. Its protein product is CASSLETLSYNEQFF.

J is TRBJ2-5 and V is TRBV28; D perhaps matches TRBD1 (6 bases). Trimming shortened V by 10 bases and J by 4 bases, and 22 bases separated the two germline ends. The CDR3 is made up of 15 amino acids. Germline loops: CDR1 MDHEN, CDR2 SYDVKM. The CDR3 region is CATLVGAFSGETQYF. The CDR3 DNA reads as TGTGCCACCCTGGTGGGGGCTTTTTCGGGAGAGACCCAGTACTTC.

The J gene is TRBJ1-4, the V gene TRBV5-5; D ambiguous. Germline V gene lookup returns CDR1 SGHKS and CDR2 YYEKEE (reference sequence). Trimming removed 0 bases from V and 2 bases from J, with 8 bases in between. This CDR3 has 15 amino acids. CDR3 amino acids: CASSLESPTNEKLFF. CDR3 DNA sequence: TGTGCCAGCAGCTTGGAATCCCCTACTAATGAAAAACTGTTTTTT.

V is TRBV19 and J is TRBJ1-1; D is perhaps TRBD1 (6 bases). Germline CDR1 reads LNHDA; CDR2 reads SQIVND (reference sequence). CDR3 length: 14 residues. Trimming pared 6 bases from V and 3 bases from J, leaving 14 bases between. The CDR3 sequence is CASSGVGGDTEAFF. CDR3 in DNA: TGTGCCAGTAGCGGTGTAGGGGGAGACACTGAAGCTTTCTTT.

This clone was detected a few times. The chain combines TRBV2 with TRBJ2-4; D uncertain. Germline V gene lookup returns CDR1 SNHLY and CDR2 FYNNEI. This CDR3 has 16 residues. The V and J ends lost 3 bases and 0 bases respectively, with 12 bases between them. DNA for the CDR3: TGTGCCAGCAGTGATTGGGGATATTTAGCCAAAAACATTCAGTACTTC. This sequence encodes CASSDWGYLAKNIQYF.

The J gene is TRBJ2-1, the V gene TRBV7-2; 7 nucleotides agree with TRBD2. After removal of 4 bases from V and 7 bases from J, the junction contained 4 bases not matched to a gene. The germline gives CDR1 SGHTA, CDR2 FQGNSA. This CDR3 spans 13 amino acids. Here the CDR3 reads CASSYVSGNEQFF. As DNA, the CDR3 is TGTGCCAGCAGCTACGTTAGCGGGAATGAGCAGTTCTTC.

The chain's CDR3 is CAISDPGLAEAYTQYF. The CDR3 coding sequence is TGTGCCATCAGTGACCCGGGACTAGCGGAGGCTTATACGCAGTATTTT. The rearrangement uses TRBV10-3 and TRBJ2-3, with 11 bases aligning to TRBD2. The germline V gene has CDR1 ENHRY and CDR2 SYGVKD. There are 16 residues in the CDR3. V shed 3 bases and J 7 bases; nucleotides not matched to a gene: 9.

The chain joins TRBV28 to TRBJ2-5, with a possible D match to TRBD2 (6 bases). Germline values: CDR1 MDHEN, CDR2 SYDVKM. Deletions cut 8 bases from V and 1 base from J, with 11 bases between. The CDR3 is 13 amino acids. In nucleotides, the CDR3 is TGTGCCAGCGGGACTCCCTCCCAAGAGACCCAGTACTTC. This gives the protein CASGTPSQETQYF.

V usage is TRBV28 and J usage is TRBJ1-1; no reliable D call. This CDR3 contains 14 residues. With 8 bases removed from V and 8 bases from J, the gap between germline ends came to 21 bases. The germline CDR1 and CDR2 sequences are MDHEN and SYDVKM. CDR3: CASGTYTLGSEAFF. The CDR3 DNA reads as TGTGCCAGCGGAACCTACACCCTGGGTTCGGAAGCTTTCTTT.

This chain joins TRBV30 and TRBJ2-1; tentatively, D is TRBD2 (6 bases). V lost 2 bases, J lost 0 bases, and 20 bases lay in between. In germline, CDR1 is GTSNPN, CDR2 SVGIG (reference sequence). This CDR3 contains 18 residues. CDR3 bases: TGTGCCTGGAGTCCCGGGACTCCGGTGGGAAGCTCCTACAATGAGCAGTTCTTC. This gives the protein CAWSPGTPVGSSYNEQFF.

The table lists this clone with a count of one. V is TRBV7-2 and J is TRBJ1-3; D gene unclear. Germline assignment: CDR1 SGHTA and CDR2 FQGNSA. Trimming cost V 0 bases and J 0 bases, with 9 bases left between them. The CDR3 totals 16 residues. This CDR3 reads CASSLASATSGNTIYF. CDR3 in DNA: TGTGCCAGCAGCTTAGCGTCGGCCACCTCTGGAAACACCATATATTTT.

This rearrangement joins TRBV28 to TRBJ2-5; D gene ambiguous. The DNA end lines up better with TRBJ2-7; the J call may be wrong. CDR3 length: 13 amino acids. The V gene's germline CDR1 is MDHEN and CDR2 SYDVKM. The CDR3 DNA is TGTGCCAGCAGTTCTAGGATGGTCTACGAGCAGTACTTC. Its protein product is CASSSRMVYEQYF.

The CDR3 spells CASSIGQSQNTEAFF. CDR3 coding DNA: TGTGCCAGTAGTATCGGCCAATCACAGAACACTGAAGCTTTCTTT. This sequence joins TRBV19 and TRBJ1-1; D call uncertain. This CDR3 is built from 15 residues. The V and J ends lost 3 bases and 1 base respectively, with 12 bases between them. Germline CDR1 LNHDA, CDR2 SQIVND (reference sequence). Together with reference TRBV19 and TRBJ1-1, the CDR3 gives the full variable domain: DGGITQSPKYLFRKEGQNVTLSCEQNLNHDAMYWYRQDPGQGLRLIYYSQIVNDFQKGDIAEGYSVSREKKESFPLTVTSAQKNPTAFYLCASSIGQSQNTEAFFGQGTRLTVV.

The rearrangement links TRBV9 to TRBJ2-7, with D perhaps matching TRBD1 or TRBD2 (5 bases each). CDR3 length: 14 residues. Trimming left V 3 bases short and J 5 bases short, with 15 bases between. CDR1 is SGDLS, CDR2 YYNGEE, per germline. DNA of the CDR3: TGTGCCAGCAGCGAGGGGCAACTAGTTCACGAGCAGTACTTC. This gives the protein CASSEGQLVHEQYF.